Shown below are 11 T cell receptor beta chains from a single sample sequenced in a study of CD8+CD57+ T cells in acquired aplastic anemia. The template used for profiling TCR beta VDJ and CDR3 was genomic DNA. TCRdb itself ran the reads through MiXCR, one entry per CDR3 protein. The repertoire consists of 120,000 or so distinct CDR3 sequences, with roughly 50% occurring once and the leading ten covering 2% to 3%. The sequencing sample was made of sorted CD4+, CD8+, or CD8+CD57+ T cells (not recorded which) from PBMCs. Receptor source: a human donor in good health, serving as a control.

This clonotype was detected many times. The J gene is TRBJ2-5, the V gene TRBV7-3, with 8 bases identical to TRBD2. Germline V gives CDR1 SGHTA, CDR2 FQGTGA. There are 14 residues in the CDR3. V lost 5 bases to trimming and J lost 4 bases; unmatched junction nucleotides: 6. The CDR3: CASSPGGARETQYF. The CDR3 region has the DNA TGTGCCAGCAGCCCGGGGGGGGCACGAGAGACCCAGTACTTC. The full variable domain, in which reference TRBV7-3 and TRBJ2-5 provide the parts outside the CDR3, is GAGVSQTPSNKVTEKGKYVELRCDPISGHTALYWYRQSLGQGPEFLIYFQGTGAADDSGLPNDRFFAVRPEGSVSTLKIQRTERGDSAVYLCASSPGGARETQYFGPGTRLLVL.

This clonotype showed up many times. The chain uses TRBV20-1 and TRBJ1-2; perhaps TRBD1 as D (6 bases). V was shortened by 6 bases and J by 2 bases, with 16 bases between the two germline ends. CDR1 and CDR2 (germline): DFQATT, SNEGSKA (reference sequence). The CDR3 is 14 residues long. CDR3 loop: CSAPKGGGNYGYTF. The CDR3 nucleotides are TGCAGTGCCCCTAAAGGGGGAGGAAACTATGGCTACACCTTC.

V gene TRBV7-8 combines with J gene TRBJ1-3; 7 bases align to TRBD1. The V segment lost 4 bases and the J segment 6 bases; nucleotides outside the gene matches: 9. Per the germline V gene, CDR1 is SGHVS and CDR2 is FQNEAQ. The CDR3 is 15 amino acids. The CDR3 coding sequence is TGTGCCAGCAGCTCCGGGACAGCCGAAGAAAACACCATATATTTT. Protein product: CASSSGTAEENTIYF.

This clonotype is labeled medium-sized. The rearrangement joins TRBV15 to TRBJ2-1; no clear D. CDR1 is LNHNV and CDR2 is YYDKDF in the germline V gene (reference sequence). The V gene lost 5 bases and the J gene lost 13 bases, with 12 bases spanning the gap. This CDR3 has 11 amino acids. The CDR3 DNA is TGTGCCACCAGCGGCTACATGGAACAGTTCTTC. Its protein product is CATSGYMEQFF. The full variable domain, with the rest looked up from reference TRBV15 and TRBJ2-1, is DAMVIQNPRYQVTQFGKPVTLSCSQTLNHNVMYWYQQKSSQAPKLLFHYYDKDFNNEADTPDNFQSRRPNTSFCFLDIRSPGLGDTAMYLCATSGYMEQFFGPGTRLTVL.

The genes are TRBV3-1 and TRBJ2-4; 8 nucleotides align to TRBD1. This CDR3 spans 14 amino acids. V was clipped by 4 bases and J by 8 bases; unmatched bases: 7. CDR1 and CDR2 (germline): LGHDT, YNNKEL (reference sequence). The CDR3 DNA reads TGTGCCAGCAGCCGGACAGGGTTATCGCACATTCAGTACTTC. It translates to CASSRTGLSHIQYF.

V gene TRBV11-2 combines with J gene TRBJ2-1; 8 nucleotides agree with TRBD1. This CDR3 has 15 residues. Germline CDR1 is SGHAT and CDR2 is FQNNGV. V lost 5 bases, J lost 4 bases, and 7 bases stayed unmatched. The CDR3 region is CASSEDRERYNEQFF. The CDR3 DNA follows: TGTGCCAGCAGCGAGGACAGGGAGAGATACAATGAGCAGTTCTTC.

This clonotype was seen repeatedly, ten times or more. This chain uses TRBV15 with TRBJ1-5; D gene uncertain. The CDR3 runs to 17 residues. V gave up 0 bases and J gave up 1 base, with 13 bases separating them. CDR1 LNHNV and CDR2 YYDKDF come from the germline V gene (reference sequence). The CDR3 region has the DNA TGTGCCACCAGCAGAGATCAAGGTGACACCAGCAATCAGCCCCAGCATTTT. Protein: CATSRDQGDTSNQPQHF.

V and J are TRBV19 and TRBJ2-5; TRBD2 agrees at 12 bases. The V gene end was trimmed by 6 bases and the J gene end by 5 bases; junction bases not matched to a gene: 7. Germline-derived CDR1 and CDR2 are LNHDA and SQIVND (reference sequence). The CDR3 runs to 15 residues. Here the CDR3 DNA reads TGTGCCAGTAGCGGTCTAGCGGGGGGGCGGGAGACCCAGTACTTC. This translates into CASSGLAGGRETQYF.

The CDR3 DNA is TGCAGCGTTGTACGTAGCCCTTATAATTCACCCCTCCACTTT. Amino acids: CSVVRSPYNSPLHF. This rearrangement joins TRBV29-1 to TRBJ1-6; D ambiguous. Germline values: CDR1 SQVTM, CDR2 ANQGSEA. V was shortened by 4 bases and J by 4 bases, with 11 bases between the two germline ends. The CDR3 sequence is 14 residues long.

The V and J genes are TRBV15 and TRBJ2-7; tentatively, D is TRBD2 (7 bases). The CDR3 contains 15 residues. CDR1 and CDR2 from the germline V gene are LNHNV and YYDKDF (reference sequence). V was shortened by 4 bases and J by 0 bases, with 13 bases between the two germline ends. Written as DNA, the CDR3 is TGTGCCACCAGCACCGCGGGGGCCCTCTCCTACGAGCAGTACTTC. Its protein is CATSTAGALSYEQYF.

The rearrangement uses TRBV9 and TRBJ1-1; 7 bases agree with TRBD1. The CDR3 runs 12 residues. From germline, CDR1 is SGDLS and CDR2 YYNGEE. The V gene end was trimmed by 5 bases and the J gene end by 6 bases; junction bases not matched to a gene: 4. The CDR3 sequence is CASRRQGAEAFF. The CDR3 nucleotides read TGTGCCAGCAGACGGCAGGGGGCTGAAGCTTTCTTT. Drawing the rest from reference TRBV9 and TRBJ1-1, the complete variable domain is DSGVTQTPKHLITATGQRVTLRCSPRSGDLSVYWYQQSLDQGLQFLIQYYNGEERAKGNILERFSAQQFPDLHSELNLSSLELGDSALYFCASRRQGAEAFFGQGTRLTVV.